The clone carrying this T cell receptor (beta chain) was seen a single time. The germline gene is not matched at one end of the junction; a read error may be the cause. This sample is part of a study of graft-versus-host responses after intestinal transplantation. CDR3 length equals 15 residues. Germline V lookup: CDR1 MNHEY, CDR2 SVGAGI. The protocol was immunoSEQ multiplex PCR, while the TCRdb copy is restricted to in-frame clones and leaves out a portion. The sample records tens of thousands of clones, approximately 92% being singletons. This TCR came from a human patient who received an intestinal transplant, so some T cells may come from the graft donor. The sample in question was PBMCs, obtained more than 750 days after a first intestinal transplant, on the day of a second. The chain recombines TRBV6-5 with TRBJ1-4, with unresolved D. The CDR3: CASSYVDGYNGKLFF. The CDR3 nucleotides read TGTGCCAGCAGTTACGTGGACGGCTATAATGGAAAACTGTTTTTT.